The 23 T cell receptor beta chains below all came from one sample that was sequenced in a study of blood T cells in healthy people across ages. A J-beta primer mix and a sample-barcoded 5' primer were used in a second PCR of roughly 7 to 12 cycles. TCRdb reanalysed the 5' RACE reads using MiXCR and keeps one entry per CDR3 protein. Of about 1,500,000 distinct CDR3 sequences detected, 42% appear once; the ten largest clones hold 7% to 9.5%. Sequenced: blood. All receptors come from a woman under 30 in good health.

CDR3 nucleotides: TGCGCCAGCAGCTTGGTACTAGCGGGGAGATACAATGAGCAGTACTTC. This encodes CASSLVLAGRYNEQYF. J is TRBJ2-1 and V is TRBV5-1; 10 nucleotides match TRBD2. The end of the DNA aligns better with TRBJ2-7, so the J call may be wrong. The CDR3 totals 16 residues. Germline values: CDR1 SGHRS, CDR2 YFSETQ.

The V call is TRBV29-1, the J call TRBJ2-1; 7 bases align to TRBD1. The CDR3 has 13 amino acids. J was trimmed by 5 bases and V by 6 bases; bases with no gene match: 7. Germline V gives CDR1 SQVTM, CDR2 ANQGSEA. CDR3: CSVRTGINNEQFF. CDR3 nucleotide sequence: TGCAGCGTCAGGACAGGAATTAACAATGAGCAGTTCTTC.

The chain employs TRBV2 and TRBJ1-4; possibly TRBD1 for D (5 bases). CDR1 and CDR2 (germline): SNHLY, FYNNEI. V was pared by 4 bases and J by 3 bases, with 21 bases between. CDR3 length equals 18 residues. The CDR3 DNA reads TGTGCCAGCAGTGTCACCGGGACCTTACCCGCAGCTAATGAAAAACTGTTTTTT. Protein sequence: CASSVTGTLPAANEKLFF. The full variable domain, in which reference TRBV2 and TRBJ1-4 provide the parts outside the CDR3, is EPEVTQTPSHQVTQMGQEVILRCVPISNHLYFYWYRQILGQKVEFLVSFYNNEISEKSEIFDDQFSVERPDGSNFTLKIRSTKLEDSAMYFCASSVTGTLPAANEKLFFGSGTQLSVL.

This clonotype has a handful of counts. The chain has TRBV10-3 and TRBJ2-5; 11 nucleotides match TRBD1. The DNA end is a closer match to TRBJ2-7, so the J assignment may be wrong. The length of the CDR3 is 14 residues. Looked up from germline, CDR1 is ENHRY and CDR2 is SYGVKD. The CDR3 protein is CAITPGQGGYEQYF. CDR3 in DNA: TGTGCCATCACCCCGGGACAGGGGGGCTACGAGCAGTACTTC.

This clonotype was seen a few times. The chain employs TRBV5-6 and TRBJ2-5; D is undetermined. V was shortened by 4 bases and J by 11 bases, with 24 bases between the two germline ends. This CDR3 contains 15 residues. CDR1 is SGHDT and CDR2 is YYEEEE in the germline V gene. CDR3 nucleotides: TGTGCCAGCAGCCCCCGGTCAATTCAAGTGGGTGAGCAGTACTTC. It is translated as CASSPRSIQVGEQYF.

This chain joins TRBV20-1 and TRBJ1-5, with 8 nucleotides matching TRBD1. The CDR3 contains 14 residues. Germline assignment: CDR1 DFQATT and CDR2 SNEGSKA (reference sequence). V dropped 6 bases and J dropped 5; count of bases not matched to a gene: 9. CDR3 DNA: TGCAGTGCGACCGGGGGACAGGCCTATCAGCCCCAGCATTTT. Translation: CSATGGQAYQPQHF.

Concerning this clonotype: A read error is possible here, since a much larger clone lies one base away. The V call is TRBV5-8, the J call TRBJ1-2, with no clear D. Germline-derived CDR1 and CDR2 are SGHTS and YDEGEE. This CDR3 spans 14 amino acids. The CDR3 nucleotides are TGTGCCGGCAGCCTCCGGGGTGTGGACTATGGCTACACCTTC. This translates into CAGSLRGVDYGYTF. The variable domain in full, with the rest retrieved from reference TRBV5-8 and TRBJ1-2, is EAGVTQSPTHLIKTRGQQATLRCSPISGHTSVYWYQQALGLGLQFLLWYDEGEERNRGNFPPRFSGRQFPNYSSELNVNALELEDSALYLCAGSLRGVDYGYTFGSGTRLTVV.

This clonotype was seen more than once but under ten times. This rearrangement joins TRBV20-1 to TRBJ2-7; D possibly corresponds to TRBD2 (6 bases). Trimming pared 1 base from V and 1 base from J, leaving 8 bases between. Germline loops: CDR1 DFQATT, CDR2 SNEGSKA (reference sequence). This CDR3 is 13 amino acids long. The CDR3 is CSARGGESYEQYF. CDR3 in DNA: TGCAGTGCTAGAGGGGGGGAATCCTACGAGCAGTACTTC.

The chain links TRBV3-1 to TRBJ2-1; either TRBD1 or TRBD2 may supply D (5 bases each). Looked up from germline, CDR1 is LGHDT and CDR2 is YNNKEL (reference sequence). V was pared by 3 bases and J by 7 bases, with 19 bases between. This CDR3 has 16 residues. As DNA, the CDR3 is TGTGCCAGCAGCCAGCCAGGGAGCGGAATAGGGAATGAGCAGTTCTTC. It codes for CASSQPGSGIGNEQFF.

This clonotype turned up a few times. The chain links TRBV20-1 to TRBJ2-2, with D possibly being TRBD2 (5 bases). The V gene's germline CDR1 is DFQATT and CDR2 SNEGSKA (reference sequence). There are 12 residues in the CDR3. Trimming took 5 bases from V and 5 from J, leaving 9 bases between them. In nucleotides, the CDR3 is TGCAGTGCTCCGGGGATTACCGGGGAGCTGTTTTTT. Translated, it gives CSAPGITGELFF.

This rearrangement joins TRBV20-1 to TRBJ2-5; D gene uncertain. This CDR3 spans 15 amino acids. V was pared by 3 bases and J by 5 bases, with 19 bases between. From germline, CDR1 is DFQATT and CDR2 SNEGSKA (reference sequence). CDR3 sequence reads: CSASPPGLLEETQYF. In DNA form, the CDR3 reads TGCAGTGCTAGCCCACCGGGCCTTCTCGAGGAGACCCAGTACTTC.

The chain is built from TRBV29-1 and TRBJ1-2; D is perhaps TRBD1 (6 bases). The ends were cut back, 4 bases at V and 8 bases at J, with 17 bases in the middle. Germline assignment: CDR1 SQVTM and CDR2 ANQGSEA. The length of the CDR3 is 13 residues. The CDR3 loop reads CSVGSPGARGYTF. The CDR3 DNA sequence: TGCAGCGTTGGGTCCCCAGGGGCTCGCGGCTACACCTTC.

The chain uses TRBV5-1 and TRBJ2-5; D is unresolved. The CDR3 is 13 amino acids. V dropped 4 bases and J dropped 5 bases, with 12 bases sitting between them. Germline CDR1 is SGHRS and CDR2 is YFSETQ. CDR3 DNA: TGCGCCAGCAGCGCCATACCCGGCGAGACCCAGTACTTC. It encodes CASSAIPGETQYF.

In nucleotides, the CDR3 is TGTGCCAGCAGCCAAATCGGGGAGCTGTTTTTT. Translating gives CASSQIGELFF. The genes are TRBV3-1 and TRBJ2-2, with D unclear. The CDR3 is 11 amino acids. Trimming removed 2 bases at V and 7 bases at J, with 2 bases between. Germline assignment: CDR1 LGHDT and CDR2 YNNKEL (reference sequence).

The V call is TRBV20-1, the J call TRBJ2-5; 7 nucleotides line up with TRBD2. CDR1 is DFQATT and CDR2 is SNEGSKA in the germline V gene (reference sequence). The CDR3 contains 14 residues. Unmatched junction bases numbered 12, after V lost 7 bases and J lost 4 bases. The DNA of the CDR3 is TGCAGTGGTGTGGGGGGGACTTTTGGAGAGACCCAGTACTTC. Translated: CSGVGGTFGETQYF.

This chain joins TRBV4-1 and TRBJ2-7; D gene unclear. V gave up 3 bases and J gave up 2 bases, with 14 bases separating them. Germline V gives CDR1 MGHRA, CDR2 YSYEKL. This CDR3 contains 15 residues. CDR3 loop: CASSHKHRSTYEQYF. CDR3 sequence (DNA): TGCGCCAGCAGCCATAAACACAGAAGCACCTACGAGCAGTACTTC.

In this sample, this clonotype turned up a few times. This chain uses TRBV10-3 with TRBJ1-2; D not certain. CDR1 and CDR2 from the germline V gene are ENHRY and SYGVKD. Between the trimmed V and J ends, which lost 6 bases and 1 base, there was a span of 15 bases. CDR3 length equals 15 residues. The CDR3 coding sequence is TGTGCCATCAGCGAAGGGAGTCTTTTTAACTATGGCTACACCTTC. Translating it yields CAISEGSLFNYGYTF.

This clonotype has a handful of counts. Compared with germline, one end of the junction differs, possibly owing to a read error. The V gene is TRBV4-2, the J gene TRBJ2-5, with D possibly being TRBD2 (5 bases). The CDR3 runs 13 residues. Germline CDR1 and CDR2: LGHNA and YNFKEQ. The CDR3 DNA is TGCGCCAGCAGCCAGGACTCGGTGGAGACCCAGTACTTC. Translation gives CASSQDSVETQYF.

The chain carries TRBV7-8 and TRBJ2-7; 14 bases fit TRBD2. The V segment lost 4 bases and the J segment 5 bases; nucleotides outside the gene matches: 7. The V gene's germline CDR1 is SGHVS and CDR2 FQNEAQ. The CDR3 is made up of 16 amino acids. CDR3 residues: CASSSGTSGSKDEQYF. In DNA form, the CDR3 reads TGTGCCAGCAGCTCCGGGACTAGCGGGAGTAAGGACGAGCAGTACTTC.

The J gene is TRBJ1-2, the V gene TRBV4-1; TRBD1 agrees at 7 bases. Trimming took 6 bases from V and 5 from J; bases not matched to a gene: 6. The length of the CDR3 is 13 residues. CDR1 is MGHRA, CDR2 YSYEKL, per germline. CDR3 amino acids: CASRGTDKYGYTF. Written as DNA, the CDR3 is TGCGCCAGCAGAGGGACAGACAAATATGGCTACACCTTC.

Details on this clonotype: A much larger clone differs by one base, so this may be a read error. The DNA for the CDR3 is TGCAGCCTCGACCTCGGGGGCAATGAGCAGTACTTC. Translated: CSLDLGGNEQYF. The gene calls are TRBV29-1 and TRBJ2-1; D is tentatively TRBD1 or TRBD2 (6 bases each). The DNA matches TRBJ2-7 better at its end, which makes the J call doubtful. CDR3 size: 12 residues. Germline CDR1 and CDR2: SQVTM and ANQGSEA.

The chain recombines TRBV28 with TRBJ2-1; D assignment may be TRBD1 or TRBD2 (5 bases each). The germline V gene encodes CDR1 MDHEN and CDR2 SYDVKM. CDR3 length equals 16 residues. V lost 5 bases and J lost 4, with 18 bases in between. The chain's CDR3 is CASSPSGTLWYNEQFF. CDR3 DNA sequence: TGTGCCAGCAGTCCCTCCGGGACCCTGTGGTACAATGAGCAGTTCTTC.

This chain joins TRBV5-1 and TRBJ2-7, with TRBD1 matching over 8 bases. The V gene end was trimmed by 7 bases and the J gene end by 4 bases; junction bases not matched to a gene: 7. There are 13 residues in the CDR3. Germline assignment: CDR1 SGHRS and CDR2 YFSETQ. The CDR3 protein is CASDPGQEYEQYF. The CDR3, as DNA: TGCGCCAGCGACCCGGGACAGGAATACGAGCAGTACTTC.